A selection of T cell receptor beta chains follows, all from one sample in a study of T cells in localized non-small cell lung cancer. The assay was immunoSEQ multiplex PCR, and TCRdb's table has in-frame clones only and misses some. The table lists more than 40,000 clones, about 85% of them singletons. The sequences come from PBMCs, collected before any cancer treatment. These receptors were collected from a man aged 35-75 years with stage II lung adenocarcinoma. The CDR3 runs from the conserved cysteine through the conserved F or W. Fields, in order: V gene, clone size, CDR3 protein. Not all rows give a size; the values are once, few, many and, for expanded clones, a class.

v_gene: TRBV4-2; abundance: .; CDR3aa: CASKEGDYEQYF
v_gene: TRBV7-2; abundance: .; CDR3aa: CASSSGHSGGPGGDTQYF
v_gene: TRBV5-1; abundance: once; CDR3aa: CASSATGVIIGTEAFF
v_gene: TRBV6-5; abundance: .; CDR3aa: CASTTLSGLDTQYF
v_gene: TRBV11-2; abundance: few; CDR3aa: CASSSTGGRGTFF
v_gene: TRBV19; abundance: once; CDR3aa: CASSLGQGSKRAFF
v_gene: TRBV11-3; abundance: once; CDR3aa: CASSLRTGTGDNEQFF
v_gene: TRBV5-1; abundance: .; CDR3aa: CASSLEGDLNTEAFF
v_gene: TRBV18; abundance: .; CDR3aa: CASSPSFNQPQHF
v_gene: TRBV9; abundance: .; CDR3aa: CASSVEAGLSQETQYF
v_gene: TRBV2; abundance: .; CDR3aa: CASSEDSHNEQFF
v_gene: TRBV10-3; abundance: .; CDR3aa: CAISDVRNTIYF
v_gene: TRBV15; abundance: .; CDR3aa: CATSRVNQPQHF
v_gene: TRBV7-9; abundance: .; CDR3aa: CASSPGRGLTEAFF
v_gene: TRBV19; abundance: .; CDR3aa: CASGAGGTQYF
v_gene: TRBV2; abundance: few; CDR3aa: CASYEAGTARNTIYF
v_gene: TRBV5-1; abundance: once; CDR3aa: CASSLSSSDYGYTF
v_gene: TRBV5-1; abundance: .; CDR3aa: CASSKTLANTGELFF
v_gene: TRBV11-3; abundance: .; CDR3aa: CASSLTTGGSGEQFF
v_gene: TRBV21-1; abundance: .; CDR3aa: CASSKGGGPQPQHF
v_gene: TRBV19; abundance: .; CDR3aa: CASSIGVNQPQHF
v_gene: TRBV30; abundance: .; CDR3aa: CAWTRQLGGEWFEQFF
v_gene: TRBV29-1; abundance: .; CDR3aa: CSVGAGTGGSSGNTIYF
v_gene: TRBV11-3; abundance: .; CDR3aa: CASSLGEPQRGNEQFF
v_gene: TRBV5-6; abundance: .; CDR3aa: CASSFITTDTQYF
v_gene: TRBV7-2; abundance: .; CDR3aa: CASSRTSEAGELFF
v_gene: TRBV4-1; abundance: .; CDR3aa: CASSRLAGETQYF
v_gene: TRBV2; abundance: .; CDR3aa: CASSRTGQIVRELFF
v_gene: TRBV5-1; abundance: .; CDR3aa: CASRHGQDIHYEQYF